Each of the 19 T cell receptor beta chains below was sequenced from the same sample in a study of T cells in Graves' hyperthyroidism and ophthalmopathy. Researchers amplified the TCR beta CDR3 regions from RNA transcripts. HTBI primers were employed in a first-round RT-PCR of the TCR CDR3. TCRdb independently ran MiXCR on the multiplex PCR reads; one entry per CDR3 protein. The sample records 450,000 to 700,000 distinct CDR3 sequences, around 42% being singletons. The sequencing sample was made of peripheral blood or thyroid tissue (not recorded which). These receptors all stem from a woman aged 18-30 years with Graves' hyperthyroidism.

This sequence joins TRBV20-1 and TRBJ2-2; D is unclear. Germline values: CDR1 DFQATT, CDR2 SNEGSKA (reference sequence). This CDR3 contains 10 residues. V was trimmed by 4 bases and J by 6 bases, leaving 3 bases between them. The CDR3 reads CSATAGELFF. DNA of the CDR3: TGCAGTGCTACGGCCGGGGAGCTGTTTTTT.

This chain joins TRBV7-9 and TRBJ2-7; D is unresolved. The germline V gene encodes CDR1 SEHNR and CDR2 FQNEAQ (reference sequence). The CDR3 contains 13 residues. The V and J ends lost 5 bases and 7 bases respectively, with 15 bases between them. CDR3 bases: TGTGCCAGCAGCCGGGCGGAATCCAATGAGCAGTACTTC. This encodes CASSRAESNEQYF.

This chain links TRBV29-1 with TRBJ2-7; a possible D gene is TRBD2 (6 bases). The J call may not be correct, given that the DNA end is closer to TRBJ2-5. The CDR3 consists of 12 residues. Germline values: CDR1 SQVTM, CDR2 ANQGSEA. CDR3 amino acids: CSVSGGGKTQYF. In DNA form, the CDR3 reads TGCAGCGTTAGTGGTGGCGGGAAGACCCAGTACTTC.

The gene calls are TRBV7-9 and TRBJ1-1; D is unclear. V lost 3 bases and J 1 base, leaving 12 bases between the germline ends. Germline CDR1 SEHNR, CDR2 FQNEAQ (reference sequence). This CDR3 comprises 15 residues. The CDR3, as DNA: TGTGCCAGCAGCTTGGGTGGTAGCGGGAACACTGAAGCTTTCTTT. It encodes CASSLGGSGNTEAFF.

The V call is TRBV7-9, the J call TRBJ1-4, with a possible D match to TRBD1 (6 bases). Looked up from germline, CDR1 is SEHNR and CDR2 is FQNEAQ (reference sequence). Deletions cut 5 bases from V and 7 bases from J, with 20 bases between. The CDR3 extends over 16 amino acids. The CDR3 region is CASSPTRGGGTEKLFF. DNA for the CDR3: TGTGCCAGCAGCCCTACAAGGGGGGGTGGCACTGAAAAACTGTTTTTT.

This clonotype was seen ten or more times. The chain links TRBV12-3 or TRBV12-4 to TRBJ2-5; 12 positions match TRBD1. V shed 4 bases and J 5 bases; nucleotides not matched to a gene: 5. The CDR3 extends over 15 amino acids. The chain's CDR3 is CASSWGQGARETQYF. DNA for the CDR3: TGTGCCAGCAGTTGGGGACAGGGGGCGCGGGAGACCCAGTACTTC.

The rearrangement links TRBV11-1 to TRBJ1-1, with no clear D. Germline V gene data show CDR1 as SGHAT and CDR2 as FQDESV (reference sequence). The CDR3 spans 13 residues. V lost 7 bases and J 1 base, leaving 10 bases between the germline ends. CDR3 region: CASTPVGNTEAFF. In nucleotides, the CDR3 is TGTGCCAGCACTCCGGTGGGGAACACTGAAGCTTTCTTT.

In this sample, this clonotype turned up many times. V is TRBV5-6 and J is TRBJ2-7, with D maybe TRBD2 (5 bases). CDR1 is SGHDT, CDR2 YYEEEE, per germline. The CDR3 consists of 14 residues. Between the trimmed V and J ends, which lost 2 bases and 6 bases, there was a span of 15 bases. CDR3 region: CASSFGLAPGEQYF. The CDR3 bases are TGTGCCAGCAGCTTTGGGCTAGCCCCCGGCGAGCAGTACTTC.

This clonotype was detected many times. The chain joins TRBV5-6 to TRBJ1-6; the match to TRBD1 covers 9 bases. The CDR3 extends over 15 amino acids. J gave up 7 bases and V 5 bases, and 7 bases lay outside the gene matches. The V gene's germline CDR1 is SGHDT and CDR2 YYEEEE. This CDR3 is CASRSGQGTNSPLHF. For the CDR3, the DNA is TGTGCCAGCAGGTCCGGACAGGGGACGAATTCACCCCTCCACTTT.

This clonotype was counted many times. This rearrangement joins TRBV19 to TRBJ2-7, with 7 bases fitting TRBD2. The V segment lost 4 bases and the J segment 2 bases; nucleotides outside the gene matches: 8. Germline CDR1 reads LNHDA; CDR2 reads SQIVND (reference sequence). CDR3 length: 15 amino acids. Here the CDR3 DNA reads TGTGCCAGTAGTACCCTAGCGGCCGCGACCTACGAGCAGTACTTC. This codes for CASSTLAAATYEQYF.

The V call is TRBV29-1, the J call TRBJ1-5; D may be TRBD1 (5 bases). The CDR3 totals 12 residues. V was clipped by 7 bases and J by 7 bases, with 14 bases between them. Per the germline V gene, CDR1 is SQVTM and CDR2 is ANQGSEA. The CDR3, as DNA: TGCAGCGCATCAGTGGGGGGGCAGCCCCAGCATTTT. Protein sequence: CSASVGGQPQHF.

There are many counts of this clonotype. The genes are TRBV12-3 or TRBV12-4 and TRBJ1-2, with 8 nucleotides matching TRBD1. V gave up 6 bases and J gave up 4 bases; unmatched junction bases: 4. The CDR3 consists of 13 residues. The CDR3 protein is CASRQDRVYGYTF. The CDR3 nucleotides are TGTGCCAGCAGACAGGACAGGGTCTATGGCTACACCTTC.

In regard to this clonotype: It is likely a read error, because the conserved phenylalanine at the end of the CDR3 is missing. The V and J genes are TRBV19 and TRBJ2-6; 10 bases agree with TRBD2. With V trimmed by 7 bases and J by 4 bases, 16 bases remained unmatched. The CDR3 has 19 residues. The germline V gene encodes CDR1 LNHDA and CDR2 SQIVND (reference sequence). The CDR3 here is CASTPSALAGVSGANVLTP. The CDR3 nucleotides are TGTGCCAGTACCCCATCAGCCCTAGCGGGAGTATCCGGGGCCAACGTCCTGACTCCA.

The chain links TRBV6-1 to TRBJ1-5, with 8 bases that match TRBD1. V trimming: 1 base; J trimming: 5 bases; junction bases outside the gene matches: 7. The CDR3 totals 16 residues. Germline V gene data show CDR1 as MNHNS and CDR2 as SASEGT. The CDR3 protein is CASSEGEGTGHQPQHF. CDR3 nucleotides: TGTGCCAGCAGTGAAGGGGAGGGGACAGGTCATCAGCCCCAGCATTTT.

This clonotype showed up just a few times. This chain joins TRBV12-3 or TRBV12-4 and TRBJ2-3, with 9 bases lining up with TRBD1. This CDR3 is 14 amino acids long. J was trimmed by 4 bases and V by 5 bases; bases with no gene match: 4. In DNA, the CDR3 is TGTGCCAGCAGTAGGGACAGGGAAGCAGATACGCAGTATTTT. It yields the protein CASSRDREADTQYF.

Only a few counts were recorded for this clonotype. The chain links TRBV29-1 to TRBJ2-7; the D gene is possibly TRBD2 (6 bases). With the DNA end fitting TRBJ2-1 better, the J assignment may be wrong. Germline assignment: CDR1 SQVTM and CDR2 ANQGSEA. The CDR3 sequence is 13 residues long. CDR3: CSVESGAYNEQFF. The CDR3 DNA is TGCAGCGTTGAATCGGGAGCGTACAATGAGCAGTTCTTC.

This clonotype has at least ten counts. The chain links TRBV12-3 or TRBV12-4 to TRBJ1-4; 9 bases line up with TRBD1. The ends lost 8 bases at V and 6 bases at J; junction bases unmatched: 4. The CDR3 totals 13 residues. In DNA form, the CDR3 reads TGTGCCAGCCAAGGGACAGGGTATGAAAAACTGTTTTTT. Protein sequence: CASQGTGYEKLFF.

Points on this clonotype: A much larger clone is a single base away; this may be a read error. The V gene is TRBV12-3 or TRBV12-4, the J gene TRBJ1-1; D uncertain. There are 14 residues in the CDR3. Trimming took off 5 bases at V and 4 bases at J, with 14 bases between the two ends. The CDR3 region is CASSPGEGGTEAFF. CDR3 nucleotide sequence: TGTGCCAGCAGTCCCGGGGAGGGAGGCACTGAAGCTTTCTTT.

This clonotype was recorded at least ten times. The chain joins TRBV29-1 to TRBJ2-7, with 11 positions matching TRBD1. Unmatched junction bases numbered 2, after V lost 4 bases and J lost 6 bases. CDR3 length: 12 residues. Germline V gene lookup returns CDR1 SQVTM and CDR2 ANQGSEA. CDR3 in amino acids: CSVGTGGREQYF. In DNA form, the CDR3 reads TGCAGCGTTGGGACAGGGGGCCGCGAGCAGTACTTC.